Each of the 18 T cell receptor beta chains below was sequenced from the same sample in a study of T cells in Graves' hyperthyroidism and ophthalmopathy. Using RNA transcripts as the source, TCR beta CDR3 regions were amplified. In the first-round RT-PCR of the TCR CDR3, the HTBI primer set was used. Each CDR3 protein is one row after TCRdb ran MiXCR on the multiplex PCR reads. The profile covers about 350,000 distinct CDR3 sequences, with over 15% appearing a single time and 15% to 19% taken by the ten largest. Sequencing input: blood. Every receptor here comes from a woman between 40 and 50 years old with Graves' ophthalmopathy.

This clonotype has just a few counts. This sequence joins TRBV19 and TRBJ2-2; D gene uncertain. Per the germline V gene, CDR1 is LNHDA and CDR2 is SQIVND (reference sequence). The CDR3 length is 14 residues. V lost 5 bases and J 4 bases, leaving 11 bases between the germline ends. The CDR3 reads CASSPARSTGELFF. As DNA, the CDR3 is TGTGCCAGTAGTCCCGCGCGGAGCACCGGGGAGCTGTTTTTT.

This clonotype was counted at least ten times. The V and J genes are TRBV12-3 or TRBV12-4 and TRBJ2-2; the match to TRBD1 covers 7 bases. The CDR3 has 16 residues. V dropped 5 bases and J dropped 5; count of bases not matched to a gene: 11. The CDR3 region is CASSPLTGSRTGELFF. The CDR3 nucleotides are TGTGCCAGCAGTCCTTTGACAGGGTCGAGGACCGGGGAGCTGTTTTTT.

At least ten counts were recorded for this clonotype. The chain has TRBV27 and TRBJ1-1, with TRBD1 as a possible D gene (5 bases). This CDR3 region has 15 residues. V lost 1 base, J lost 2 bases, and 11 bases lay in between. Germline V gives CDR1 MNHEY, CDR2 SMNVEV (reference sequence). The CDR3 sequence is CASSLFGGFNTEAFF. The DNA for the CDR3 is TGTGCCAGCAGTTTATTTGGGGGATTTAACACTGAAGCTTTCTTT.

At least ten counts were recorded for this clonotype. The chain couples TRBV30 to TRBJ2-7; a possible D gene is TRBD2 (5 bases). The V gene lost 2 bases and the J gene lost 2 bases, with 10 bases spanning the gap. Per germline, CDR1 GTSNPN and CDR2 SVGIG (reference sequence). This CDR3 contains 13 residues. In nucleotides, the CDR3 is TGTGCCTGGAGTACACAGAGGGCCTACGAGCAGTACTTC. Residues: CAWSTQRAYEQYF.

As to this clonotype: Just one base apart from a much larger clone, this may be a read error. The genes are TRBV6-5 and TRBJ1-1; D gene unclear. This CDR3 comprises 12 residues. CDR1 is MNHEY and CDR2 is SVGAGI in the germline V gene. CDR3 nucleotide sequence: TGTGCCAGCAGATCTGGGGTGACTGAAGCTTCCTTT. This gives the protein CASRSGVTEASF.

Many counts were recorded for this clonotype. The gene calls are TRBV6-1 and TRBJ1-5; 8 nucleotides agree with TRBD1. From germline, CDR1 is MNHNS and CDR2 SASEGT. The CDR3 extends over 15 amino acids. Unmatched junction bases numbered 8, after V lost 6 bases and J lost 4 bases. The DNA of the CDR3 is TGTGCCAGCAGCACCGGGACAGGCATAAATCAGCCCCAGCATTTT. This translates into CASSTGTGINQPQHF.

This clonotype was recorded at least ten times. V usage is TRBV28 and J usage is TRBJ1-3, with a weak D call TRBD1 (5 bases). The V and J ends lost 5 bases and 3 bases respectively, with 8 bases between them. Germline loops: CDR1 MDHEN, CDR2 SYDVKM. CDR3 length: 13 amino acids. The CDR3 loop is CASSPTGGNTIYF. The DNA of the CDR3 is TGTGCCAGCAGTCCCACAGGTGGAAACACCATATATTTT.

This clonotype was found many times. The chain links TRBV2 to TRBJ2-5, with D possibly matching TRBD1 (6 bases). The germline gives CDR1 SNHLY, CDR2 FYNNEI. The V and J ends lost 2 bases and 5 bases respectively, with 15 bases between them. The CDR3 runs to 15 residues. DNA of the CDR3: TGTGCCAGCAGTGAATCAGGCAGGGGAGTTGAGACCCAGTACTTC. It is translated as CASSESGRGVETQYF.

This clonotype has at least ten counts. The chain employs TRBV28 and TRBJ1-2, with D possibly TRBD1 on 6 matching bases. Germline CDR1 MDHEN, CDR2 SYDVKM. The CDR3 has 14 amino acids. Trimming removed 5 bases at V and 2 bases at J, with 12 bases between. The CDR3 region is CASSAEGGNYGYTF. The CDR3 nucleotides read TGTGCCAGCAGTGCCGAGGGGGGCAACTATGGCTACACCTTC.

This clonotype was counted at least ten times. The chain recombines TRBV3-1 with TRBJ2-7; 8 nucleotides align to TRBD2. The CDR3 is made up of 15 amino acids. Germline CDR1 reads LGHDT; CDR2 reads YNNKEL (reference sequence). V shed 4 bases and J 0 bases; nucleotides not matched to a gene: 5. DNA of the CDR3: TGTGCCAGCAGCCCTGGGACTAGGTCCTCCTACGAGCAGTACTTC. The encoded protein is CASSPGTRSSYEQYF.

This clonotype came up many times. V and J are TRBV28 and TRBJ1-2; the D gene is possibly TRBD1 (5 bases). The V gene's germline CDR1 is MDHEN and CDR2 SYDVKM. The CDR3 loop spans 12 amino acids. V was clipped by 7 bases and J by 3 bases, with 9 bases between them. CDR3 in amino acids: CASMAGHYGYTF. CDR3 DNA sequence: TGTGCCAGCATGGCAGGGCACTATGGCTACACCTTC.

This clonotype was seen many times. This chain connects TRBV29-1 to TRBJ2-2; D remains unclear. Germline V gene data show CDR1 as SQVTM and CDR2 as ANQGSEA. The CDR3 has 15 residues. V was cut by 0 bases and J by 1 base, with 9 bases left in between. The CDR3 sequence: CSVEDLRKNTGELFF. CDR3 nucleotide sequence: TGCAGCGTTGAAGATCTACGTAAGAACACCGGGGAGCTGTTTTTT.

Points on this clonotype: One end of the junction fails to match germline, which may point to a read error. The rearrangement joins TRBV2 to TRBJ1-2; a possible D gene is TRBD1 (5 bases). The CDR3 spans 18 residues. Germline-derived CDR1 and CDR2 are SNHLY and FYNNEI. CDR3 sequence (DNA): TGTGCCAGCAGTGTAGGTCTTTCCGGGGGTTTAATCTCCTATGGCTACGCCTTC. Amino acids: CASSVGLSGGLISYGYAF. Together with reference TRBV2 and TRBJ1-2, the CDR3 gives the full variable domain: EPEVTQTPSHQVTQMGQEVILRCVPISNHLYFYWYRQILGQKVEFLVSFYNNEISEKSEIFDDQFSVERPDGSNFTLKIRSTKLEDSAMYFCASSVGLSGGLISYGYAFGSGTRLTVV.

This clonotype was counted ten times or more. The J gene is TRBJ2-3, the V gene TRBV7-2; D may match TRBD1 or TRBD2 (5 bases each). The V gene lost 4 bases and the J gene lost 0 bases, with 20 bases spanning the gap. The germline V gene has CDR1 SGHTA and CDR2 FQGNSA. The length of the CDR3 is 18 residues. CDR3 nucleotide sequence: TGTGCCAGCAGCTCTACCGGTTACGGGACCAAGAGCACAGATACGCAGTATTTT. This gives the protein CASSSTGYGTKSTDTQYF. Full variable domain (outside the CDR3, taken from reference TRBV7-2 and TRBJ2-3): GAGVSQSPSNKVTEKGKDVELRCDPISGHTALYWYRQSLGQGLEFLIYFQGNSAPDKSGLPSDRFSAERTGGSVSTLTIQRTQQEDSAVYLCASSSTGYGTKSTDTQYFGPGTRLTVL.

At least ten counts were recorded for this clonotype. The junction departs from the called germline gene at one end, perhaps through a read error. The chain recombines TRBV7-2 with TRBJ2-7, with D possibly being TRBD1 or TRBD2 (7 bases each). CDR3 size: 15 residues. Germline V gene sequence: CDR1 SGHTA, CDR2 FQGNSA. The CDR3 here is CASSLGGGGGYGQYF. The CDR3 bases are TGTGCCAGCAGCTTAGGAGGGGGAGGGGGCTACGGGCAGTACTTC.

This chain connects TRBV6-2 or TRBV6-3 to TRBJ1-1, with D possibly being TRBD1 (5 bases). The CDR3 has 14 residues. Germline V CDR1 and CDR2: MNHEY, SVGEGT. Trimming stripped 2 bases from V and 4 bases from J, with 11 bases between. Here the CDR3 reads CASSYRREGTEAFF. As DNA, the CDR3 is TGTGCCAGCAGTTACCGCAGGGAAGGCACTGAAGCTTTCTTT.

This clonotype has at least ten counts. This chain connects TRBV28 to TRBJ1-5; D is unclear. V gave up 2 bases and J gave up 2 bases, with 13 bases separating them. The germline V gene encodes CDR1 MDHEN and CDR2 SYDVKM. This CDR3 has 16 amino acids. CDR3 residues: CASSLGRGWGNQPQHF. Here the CDR3 DNA reads TGTGCCAGCAGTTTAGGTCGGGGTTGGGGCAATCAGCCCCAGCATTTT.

This clonotype was seen just once. CDR3 DNA: TGTGCCAGCAGTGACCCGGGTCCCAATCAGCCCCAGCATTTT. It is translated as CASSDPGPNQPQHF. V usage is TRBV6-1 and J usage is TRBJ1-5; D gene unclear. The length of the CDR3 is 14 residues. With 3 bases removed from V and 3 bases from J, the gap between germline ends came to 9 bases. The V gene's germline CDR1 is MNHNS and CDR2 SASEGT.